One and the same sample provided the 32 T cell receptor beta chains below, sequenced in a study of T cell repertoires in cytomegalovirus infection (dated 2019 in TCRdb). The sample was run on an Illumina HiSeq 1500. Starting from the raw public reads, TCRdb applied fastp trimming at Q25, assembled clones with MiXCR and retained in-frame beta chains. Rows with one shared CDR3 protein collapse into an entry with the most common genes and DNA. In all, the sample holds about 270,000 distinct CDR3 sequences, and approximately 22% of those were seen once. The ten most abundant clones make up approximately 20% of the sample. The treatment or condition label corresponds to: in vitro stimulation with specific CMV peptide epitopes to enrich CMV-specific T cells. Their antigens remain unidentified. The material sequenced was cultured PBMCs, taken from culture after CMV antigen stimulation. These receptors originate from a human donor in good health (CMV status not recorded). Some clones in this sample may be carry-over from other donors' samples.

This clonotype was found a few times. J is TRBJ1-1 and V is TRBV10-3; TRBD1 is a possible D gene (6 bases). V gave up 6 bases and J gave up 1 base, with 12 bases separating them. CDR1 and CDR2 (germline): ENHRY, SYGVKD. The CDR3 totals 14 residues. CDR3 residues: CAIRNRGGNTEAFF. CDR3 bases: TGTGCCATCAGAAATAGGGGGGGGAACACTGAAGCTTTCTTT.

V gene TRBV29-1 combines with J gene TRBJ1-5; 8 bases line up with TRBD1. V lost 7 bases to trimming and J lost 2 bases; unmatched junction nucleotides: 7. The CDR3 contains 14 residues. CDR1 SQVTM and CDR2 ANQGSEA come from the germline V gene. Here the CDR3 reads CSALTGEGNQPQHF. The CDR3 nucleotides are TGCAGCGCCCTGACAGGGGAAGGCAATCAGCCCCAGCATTTT.

This clonotype was counted at least ten times. The CDR3 protein is CASSTKTGNNQPQHF. In DNA, the CDR3 is TGTGCCAGCAGCACCAAGACAGGGAACAATCAGCCCCAGCATTTT. The chain links TRBV7-2 to TRBJ1-5; 7 bases align to TRBD1. Germline V gene lookup returns CDR1 SGHTA and CDR2 FQGNSA. CDR3 length equals 15 residues. The J segment lost 3 bases and the V segment lost 5 bases, leaving 7 bases of the junction unmatched.

This clonotype has a count of ten or more. The chain has TRBV7-2 and TRBJ2-3; D not resolved. The CDR3 is 13 amino acids. CDR1 is SGHTA and CDR2 is FQGNSA in the germline V gene. V gave up 6 bases and J gave up 0 bases, with 7 bases separating them. The CDR3 loop is CASRPPSTDTQYF. The CDR3 region has the DNA TGTGCCAGCAGACCACCCAGCACAGATACGCAGTATTTT.

This chain links TRBV28 with TRBJ1-5; D is possibly TRBD1 (5 bases). The V end was cut by 3 bases, the J end by 4 bases, with 31 bases between. Germline-derived CDR1 and CDR2 are MDHEN and SYDVKM. The CDR3 length is 21 residues. CDR3 DNA: TGTGCCAGCAGTTTTTTAATCTTGTCTCGGTCAGGTTGGGGCTTGAATCAGCCCCAGCATTTT. It is translated as CASSFLILSRSGWGLNQPQHF.

The sample holds many counts of this clonotype. The chain is built from TRBV4-2 and TRBJ2-7, with 9 bases identical to TRBD2. This CDR3 comprises 15 residues. With 4 bases clipped from V and 2 bases from J, the junction kept 6 bases outside the gene matches. CDR1 is LGHNA, CDR2 YNFKEQ, per germline. CDR3 nucleotide sequence: TGTGCCAGCAGCCCGGTGGCGGGAGGGCCCTACGAGCAGTACTTC. This gives the protein CASSPVAGGPYEQYF.

This clonotype was seen repeatedly, ten times or more. The chain links TRBV6-1 to TRBJ2-3; D gene unclear. The CDR3 length is 14 residues. V gave up 6 bases and J gave up 2 bases, with 12 bases separating them. Germline assignment: CDR1 MNHNS and CDR2 SASEGT. The CDR3 loop is CASRGITATDTQYF. The CDR3 nucleotides read TGTGCCAGCAGGGGAATAACGGCCACAGATACGCAGTATTTT.

In its sample, this clonotype was seen a few times. This chain joins TRBV28 and TRBJ2-6; 8 bases map to TRBD1. J was trimmed by 2 bases and V by 4 bases; bases with no gene match: 1. The germline gives CDR1 MDHEN, CDR2 SYDVKM. CDR3 length: 15 residues. CDR3 amino acids: CASSSGGAGANVLTF. In DNA, the CDR3 is TGTGCCAGCAGTTCAGGGGGCGCTGGGGCCAACGTCCTGACTTTC.

This clonotype occurred a few times. The V gene is TRBV28, the J gene TRBJ1-2; no reliable D call. The CDR3 extends over 15 amino acids. Germline CDR1 reads MDHEN; CDR2 reads SYDVKM. V shed 1 base and J shed 4 bases, with 13 bases lying between them. CDR3: CASSLYFRKSYGYTF. DNA for the CDR3: TGTGCCAGCAGTTTATACTTCAGGAAAAGCTATGGCTACACCTTC.

The chain combines TRBV20-1 with TRBJ2-1; TRBD2 agrees at 11 bases. Germline V gives CDR1 DFQATT, CDR2 SNEGSKA (reference sequence). The CDR3 loop spans 18 amino acids. Unmatched junction bases numbered 11, after V lost 1 base and J lost 3 bases. As DNA, the CDR3 is TGCAGTGCTAGAGCTAGCGGGAGGTCCGTGGGGAACTACAATGAGCAGTTCTTC. Translated: CSARASGRSVGNYNEQFF.

This clonotype was seen repeatedly, ten times or more. This chain joins TRBV7-9 and TRBJ2-7; tentatively, D is TRBD1 (6 bases). The CDR3 extends over 13 amino acids. CDR1 and CDR2 from the germline V gene are SEHNR and FQNEAQ (reference sequence). Trimming removed 5 bases from V and 6 bases from J, with 14 bases in between. The chain's CDR3 is CASSLGRGFEQYV. In DNA form, the CDR3 reads TGTGCCAGCAGCCTAGGCAGGGGTTTCGAGCAGTACGTC.

The CDR3 coding sequence is TGTGCCAGCAGATTGGGGCGTTTGCTGAACACTGAAGCTTTCTTT. It specifies CASRLGRLLNTEAFF. V is TRBV7-8 and J is TRBJ1-1; D is possibly TRBD1 (5 bases). In germline, CDR1 is SGHVS, CDR2 FQNEAQ. The V and J ends lost 6 bases and 0 bases respectively, with 14 bases between them. CDR3 length: 15 amino acids.

This chain links TRBV2 with TRBJ2-2, with 9 positions matching TRBD1. The CDR3 has 14 amino acids. Trimming took 5 bases from V and 7 from J; bases not matched to a gene: 5. The germline V gene has CDR1 SNHLY and CDR2 FYNNEI. The CDR3 spells CASSRQGESGELFF. DNA for the CDR3: TGTGCCAGCAGTAGACAGGGGGAGAGCGGGGAGCTGTTTTTT. Variable domain in full (rest from reference TRBV2 and TRBJ2-2): EPEVTQTPSHQVTQMGQEVILRCVPISNHLYFYWYRQILGQKVEFLVSFYNNEISEKSEIFDDQFSVERPDGSNFTLKIRSTKLEDSAMYFCASSRQGESGELFFGEGSRLTVL.

J is TRBJ1-6 and V is TRBV28; D gene uncertain. Germline CDR1 reads MDHEN; CDR2 reads SYDVKM. V was cut by 7 bases and J by 7 bases, with 11 bases left in between. The CDR3 is made up of 13 amino acids. CDR3 sequence: CASNNPQNSPLHF. The DNA of the CDR3 is TGTGCCAGCAATAATCCACAGAATTCACCCCTCCACTTT.

This clonotype was found a few times. The chain combines TRBV7-2 with TRBJ2-2; 9 nucleotides agree with TRBD2. This CDR3 has 15 amino acids. Germline V gene data show CDR1 as SGHTA and CDR2 as FQGNSA. Trimming took 0 bases from V and 5 from J; bases not matched to a gene: 1. The CDR3 loop is CASSLAAGGTGELFF. The CDR3 coding sequence is TGTGCCAGCAGCTTAGCGGCGGGAGGGACCGGGGAGCTGTTTTTT.

This clonotype was seen many times. The chain employs TRBV6-1 and TRBJ2-1, with TRBD2 matching over 7 bases. The CDR3 consists of 14 residues. Germline CDR1 is MNHNS and CDR2 is SASEGT. The V and J ends lost 6 bases and 2 bases, in that order; junction bases with no gene match: 4. This chain's CDR3 is CASSPSGPYNEQFF. The DNA for the CDR3 is TGTGCCAGCAGCCCTAGCGGCCCCTACAATGAGCAGTTCTTC.

The chain's CDR3 is CSAVIRDWRVTDTQYF. The CDR3 DNA is TGCAGTGCCGTCATTCGGGATTGGCGGGTCACAGATACGCAGTATTTT. The J gene is TRBJ2-3, the V gene TRBV20-1, with D possibly being TRBD2 (5 bases). The CDR3 has 16 residues. Trimming shortened V by 6 bases and J by 2 bases, and 21 bases separated the two germline ends. The germline gives CDR1 DFQATT, CDR2 SNEGSKA (reference sequence).

This clonotype was found many times. The chain couples TRBV4-1 to TRBJ2-7; D gene unclear. This CDR3 spans 13 amino acids. Germline CDR1 reads MGHRA; CDR2 reads YSYEKL. V lost 1 base and J 5 bases, leaving 9 bases between the germline ends. The CDR3 DNA follows: TGCGCCAGCAGCCAAGGGTGGGTTCACGAGCAGTACTTC. Its translation: CASSQGWVHEQYF.

Only a few counts were recorded for this clonotype. The chain employs TRBV4-3 and TRBJ2-3; the match to TRBD2 covers 10 bases. This CDR3 spans 19 amino acids. With 3 bases clipped from V and 4 bases from J, the junction kept 16 bases outside the gene matches. Germline CDR1 reads LGHNA; CDR2 reads YSLEER. The CDR3 spells CASSHRGFLAGVTADTQYF. CDR3 DNA sequence: TGCGCCAGCAGCCACCGCGGGTTCCTAGCGGGAGTTACCGCAGATACGCAGTATTTT.

This clonotype was counted a few times. The chain recombines TRBV28 with TRBJ2-1, with D perhaps matching TRBD1 (6 bases). This CDR3 spans 14 amino acids. Trimming removed 4 bases at V and 6 bases at J, with 13 bases between. Germline assignment: CDR1 MDHEN and CDR2 SYDVKM. The CDR3 coding sequence is TGTGCCAGCAGTTCGGGGACACATTTCAATGAGCAGTTCTTC. Translated, it gives CASSSGTHFNEQFF.

In this sample, this clonotype turned up once. The chain links TRBV6-2 or TRBV6-3 to TRBJ2-7; unclear D gene. Trimming stripped 6 bases from V and 2 bases from J, with 14 bases between. The CDR3 has 14 residues. Germline loops: CDR1 MNHEY, CDR2 SVGEGT. CDR3 region: CASRAWESTYEQYF. For the CDR3, the DNA is TGTGCCAGCAGGGCATGGGAATCTACCTACGAGCAGTACTTC.

This clonotype has just a few counts. The chain joins TRBV6-2 or TRBV6-3 to TRBJ2-1, with D unresolved. The V end was cut by 7 bases, the J end by 2 bases, with 15 bases between. The CDR3 covers 15 residues. Germline V lookup: CDR1 MNHEY, CDR2 SVGEGT. The CDR3 is CASNQGGPPYNEQFF. CDR3 coding DNA: TGTGCCAGCAATCAAGGCGGTCCTCCCTACAATGAGCAGTTCTTC.

The CDR3 DNA follows: TGCAGTGCTAGACCCCTGGACAGGGTGAGCTACGAGCAGTACTTC. Translated, it gives CSARPLDRVSYEQYF. The genes are TRBV20-1 and TRBJ2-7; 8 bases are a match to TRBD1. CDR3 size: 15 residues. J gave up 3 bases and V 2 bases, and 9 bases lay outside the gene matches. Germline CDR1 reads DFQATT; CDR2 reads SNEGSKA (reference sequence).

This chain joins TRBV6-5 and TRBJ2-1; the match to TRBD2 covers 11 bases. In germline, CDR1 is MNHEY, CDR2 SVGAGI. This CDR3 is built from 15 residues. V shed 6 bases and J 5 bases; nucleotides not matched to a gene: 6. The CDR3 DNA reads TGTGCCAGCAGAATAGCGGGAGGGCCCCACAATGAGCAGTTCTTC. Translating it yields CASRIAGGPHNEQFF.

This clonotype has just a few counts. Here the CDR3 DNA reads TGTGCCAGCAGCTCGCTAGGGGGAGGCACCGGGGAGCTGTTTTTT. Residues: CASSSLGGGTGELFF. The genes are TRBV7-6 and TRBJ2-2, with D perhaps given as TRBD1 or TRBD2 (6 bases each). The CDR3 sequence is 15 residues long. CDR1 is SGHVS, CDR2 FNYEAQ, per germline. V gave up 4 bases and J gave up 4 bases, with 13 bases separating them.

This clonotype was recorded many times. This sequence joins TRBV7-2 and TRBJ2-7; D may match TRBD1 or TRBD2 (5 bases each). This CDR3 is built from 13 residues. Trimming left V 0 bases short and J 6 bases short, with 9 bases between. Looked up from germline, CDR1 is SGHTA and CDR2 is FQGNSA. The CDR3 loop is CASSLASGREQYF. The CDR3 bases are TGTGCCAGCAGCTTAGCGTCGGGGCGCGAGCAGTACTTC.

This clonotype was picked up a small number of times. The chain employs TRBV18 and TRBJ1-2; D is ambiguous. Germline V gene sequence: CDR1 KGHSH, CDR2 LQKENI. This CDR3 comprises 13 residues. V was cut by 3 bases and J by 5 bases, with 10 bases left in between. The CDR3 is CASSPSGEYGYTF. DNA for the CDR3: TGTGCCAGCTCACCTTCCGGGGAGTATGGCTACACCTTC.

There are many counts of this clonotype. This chain uses TRBV11-3 with TRBJ2-2; tentatively, D is TRBD2 (5 bases). CDR1 and CDR2 from the germline V gene are SGHNT and YENEEA. Trimming took off 0 bases at V and 4 bases at J, with 9 bases between the two ends. There are 15 residues in the CDR3. DNA of the CDR3: TGTGCCAGCAGCTTAGATCTGGCGGGCACCGGGGAGCTGTTTTTT. Translated: CASSLDLAGTGELFF. Full variable domain (missing parts from reference TRBV11-3 and TRBJ2-2): EAGVVQSPRYKIIEKKQPVAFWCNPISGHNTLYWYLQNLGQGPELLIRYENEEAVDDSQLPKDRFSAERLKGVDSTLKIQPAELGDSAVYLCASSLDLAGTGELFFGEGSRLTVL.

In its sample, this clonotype was seen a few times. The CDR3 here is CASSPRVLAGYNEQFF. CDR3 nucleotide sequence: TGTGCCAGCAGCCCGCGGGTTCTAGCGGGATACAATGAGCAGTTCTTC. The V gene is TRBV7-2, the J gene TRBJ2-1; 9 nucleotides align to TRBD2. The CDR3 is 16 amino acids. CDR1 is SGHTA and CDR2 is FQGNSA in the germline V gene. The V segment lost 5 bases and the J segment 4 bases; nucleotides outside the gene matches: 9.

This clonotype was found a few times. The chain combines TRBV15 with TRBJ1-6, with TRBD1 identical over 7 bases. The CDR3 extends over 15 amino acids. Germline loops: CDR1 LNHNV, CDR2 YYDKDF (reference sequence). The J segment lost 5 bases and the V segment lost 3 bases, leaving 4 bases of the junction unmatched. Written as DNA, the CDR3 is TGTGCCACCAGCAGGTACAGGGGAAATAATTCACCCCTCCACTTT. Its translation: CATSRYRGNNSPLHF.

In this sample, this clonotype turned up a few times. The chain couples TRBV20-1 to TRBJ2-1; no firm D call. V lost 2 bases, J lost 1 base, and 21 bases lay in between. The CDR3 is 18 residues long. CDR1 is DFQATT, CDR2 SNEGSKA, per germline (reference sequence). The CDR3 loop is CSARQTPRWLVSYNEQFF. The CDR3 DNA follows: TGCAGTGCTAGACAAACCCCCCGCTGGCTAGTTTCCTACAATGAGCAGTTCTTC.

The rearrangement joins TRBV20-1 to TRBJ2-5; TRBD1 or TRBD2 may be the D gene (7 bases each). CDR3 length: 14 residues. The germline V and J ends were trimmed by 4 bases and 0 bases, with 12 bases remaining between them. Germline V lookup: CDR1 DFQATT, CDR2 SNEGSKA (reference sequence). CDR3 in DNA: TGCAGTGCTACCAGGGGGGGGTACCAAGAGACCCAGTACTTC. Encoded protein: CSATRGGYQETQYF.